This entry concerns a single T cell receptor (beta chain). No antigen is known for it. The authors ran a second PCR of about 6 to 11 cycles using a sample-barcoded 5' primer and a J-beta primer mix. MiXCR was run by TCRdb on the 5' RACE reads, yielding one entry per CDR3 protein. The sample includes about 730,000 distinct CDR3 sequences, approximately 43% of them seen just once. This sample is part of a study of blood T cells in healthy people across ages. Broader study findings: The unsorted PBMCs prevented any conclusive comparison of naive versus antigen-experienced cells. Observed TCR beta diversity per million T cells went down as age went up. This fall followed a roughly linear course with age.

Healthy Caucasian individuals from Russia aged about 6 to 100 were enrolled as donors. With each sample, at least 6 micrograms of total RNA were extracted. V gave up 5 bases and J gave up 6 bases; unmatched junction bases: 7. Germline V gene lookup returns CDR1 MNHEY and CDR2 SVGEGT. The CDR3 runs to 13 residues. This TCR derives from a woman aged 55-75 years in good health. The chain carries TRBV6-2 or TRBV6-3 and TRBJ2-7; TRBD2 matches at 7 bases. The material sequenced was blood. The CDR3 sequence: CASSASGSSEQYF. The CDR3 DNA is TGTGCCAGCAGTGCTAGCGGAAGCTCCGAGCAGTACTTC.